What follows describes a single T cell receptor (beta chain). Its antigen is still unknown. The data were taken from a study of cytomegalovirus exposure and HLA in healthy donors. Points from the study as a whole: Using a false discovery rate of 0.05, a later analysis showed that around 16,000 TCR beta sequences were associated with HLA alleles.

This CDR3 has 17 amino acids. V was clipped by 2 bases and J by 4 bases; unmatched bases: 10. Germline-derived CDR1 and CDR2 are LNHNV and YYDKDF (reference sequence). The PCR was carried out with 60 Vbeta primers and 13 Jbeta primers. The assay was immunoSEQ multiplex PCR, and TCRdb's table has in-frame clones only and misses some. This table has 100,000 to 150,000 clones, roughly 80% appearing once. The gene calls are TRBV15 and TRBJ1-2; TRBD1 aligns across 10 bases. Sequencing was carried out using PBMCs. The receptor's source is a woman in her 40s in good health and CMV-seropositive. This CDR3 reads CATSRRGGTGDSYGYTF. CDR3 coding DNA: TGTGCCACCAGCAGAAGGGGGGGGACAGGGGATTCCTATGGCTACACCTTC.